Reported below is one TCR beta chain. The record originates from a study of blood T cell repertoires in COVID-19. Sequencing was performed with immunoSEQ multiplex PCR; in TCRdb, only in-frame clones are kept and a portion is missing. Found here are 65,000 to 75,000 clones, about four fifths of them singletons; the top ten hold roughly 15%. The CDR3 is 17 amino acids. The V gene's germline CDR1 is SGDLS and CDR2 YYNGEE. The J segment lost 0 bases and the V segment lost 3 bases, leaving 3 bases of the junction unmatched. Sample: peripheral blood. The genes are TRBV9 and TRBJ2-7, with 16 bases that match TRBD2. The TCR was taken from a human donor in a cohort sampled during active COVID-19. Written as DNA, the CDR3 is TGTGCCAGCAGCGAGGGACTAGCGGGAGGGCGCTCCTACGAGCAGTACTTC. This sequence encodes CASSEGLAGGRSYEQYF.